These 10 T cell receptor beta chains share one sample of origin, sequenced in a study of somatic mutations in cytotoxic T cells in rheumatoid arthritis. Clones were sequenced by immunoSEQ multiplex PCR, and TCRdb holds only the in-frame ones, with some missing. The sample lists 6,000 to 7,500 clones, 75% to 90% occurring once. Material: CD8+ T cells sorted from blood. Every receptor here comes from a woman in her seventies with rheumatoid arthritis.

The chain combines TRBV7-9 with TRBJ2-5; 7 nucleotides match TRBD1. There are 16 residues in the CDR3. The V gene's germline CDR1 is SEHNR and CDR2 FQNEAQ (reference sequence). The V gene end was trimmed by 4 bases and the J gene end by 3 bases; junction bases not matched to a gene: 11. The CDR3 spells CASSSSGTVLEETQYF. CDR3 sequence (DNA): TGTGCCAGCAGCTCCTCCGGGACAGTGCTAGAAGAGACCCAGTACTTC. The full variable domain, with the rest looked up from reference TRBV7-9 and TRBJ2-5, is DTGVSQNPRHKITKRGQNVTFRCDPISEHNRLYWYRQTLGQGPEFLTYFQNEAQLEKSRLLSDRFSAERPKGSFSTLEIQRTEQGDSAMYLCASSSSGTVLEETQYFGPGTRLLVL.

The V gene is TRBV5-4, the J gene TRBJ1-2; TRBD1 matches 7 bases. The CDR3 sequence is 12 residues long. The germline V gene encodes CDR1 SGHNT and CDR2 YYREEE (reference sequence). V trimming: 4 bases; J trimming: 7 bases; junction bases outside the gene matches: 4. CDR3 region: CASSRGTAGYTF. CDR3 in DNA: TGTGCCAGCAGCCGCGGGACAGCTGGCTACACCTTC. Combining the CDR3 with reference TRBV5-4 and TRBJ1-2 gives the whole variable domain ETGVTQSPTHLIKTRGQQVTLRCSSQSGHNTVSWYQQALGQGPQFIFQYYREEENGRGNFPPRFSGLQFPNYSSELNVNALELDDSALYLCASSRGTAGYTFGSGTRLTVV.

The rearrangement links TRBV30 to TRBJ2-7; 9 bases line up with TRBD1. After removal of 0 bases from V and 4 bases from J, the junction contained 13 bases not matched to a gene. This CDR3 has 17 amino acids. Per germline, CDR1 GTSNPN and CDR2 SVGIG (reference sequence). CDR3 sequence (DNA): TGTGCCTGGAGTGTCAAGGAATTACGGGACAGGGTGTACGAGCAGTACTTC. This codes for CAWSVKELRDRVYEQYF.

For the CDR3, the DNA is TGTGCCTGGAGATTGGGGGCCACCGGGGAGCTGTTTTTT. This sequence encodes CAWRLGATGELFF. The chain recombines TRBV30 with TRBJ2-2, with D maybe TRBD1 (6 bases). The CDR3 is made up of 13 amino acids. V was clipped by 3 bases and J by 4 bases, with 9 bases between them. Germline V gene lookup returns CDR1 GTSNPN and CDR2 SVGIG (reference sequence).

The V call is TRBV7-8, the J call TRBJ1-4; D is ambiguous. V lost 1 base and J 2 bases, leaving 11 bases between the germline ends. CDR3 length: 16 amino acids. Per germline, CDR1 SGHVS and CDR2 FQNEAQ. CDR3 DNA: TGTGCCAGCAGCTTAGACGGGTTTGGGACTAATGAAAAACTGTTTTTT. Amino acids: CASSLDGFGTNEKLFF.

The chain combines TRBV11-2 with TRBJ2-3; 10 positions match TRBD1. The CDR3 spans 16 residues. The V gene's germline CDR1 is SGHAT and CDR2 FQNNGV. After removal of 1 base from V and 5 bases from J, the junction contained 6 bases not matched to a gene. CDR3 residues: CASSLGGTGVGDTQYF. The CDR3 DNA follows: TGTGCCAGCAGCTTAGGTGGGACAGGGGTTGGAGATACGCAGTATTTT.

The chain employs TRBV4-1 and TRBJ1-2, with D possibly being TRBD1 (6 bases). This CDR3 is built from 14 residues. Germline CDR1 and CDR2: MGHRA and YSYEKL. V lost 0 bases and J lost 5, with 10 bases in between. CDR3 DNA sequence: TGCGCCAGCAGCCAAGAGGGGGCGGATTATGGCTACACCTTC. This encodes CASSQEGADYGYTF.

The rearrangement uses TRBV6-5 and TRBJ2-7, with D possibly matching TRBD1 (5 bases). CDR3 size: 14 residues. Trimming took 0 bases from V and 2 from J, leaving 8 bases between them. From germline, CDR1 is MNHEY and CDR2 SVGAGI. CDR3 nucleotides: TGTGCCAGCAGTTACTCTGCAGGGACCTACGAGCAGTACTTC. Its translation: CASSYSAGTYEQYF.

The chain employs TRBV5-4 and TRBJ1-4, with D tentatively TRBD1 (5 bases). Looked up from germline, CDR1 is SGHNT and CDR2 is YYREEE (reference sequence). The V and J ends lost 7 bases and 7 bases respectively, with 14 bases between them. The CDR3 length is 13 residues. CDR3 loop: CASSGGGGEKLFF. The CDR3 DNA sequence: TGTGCCAGCTCCGGGGGGGGAGGTGAAAAACTGTTTTTT.

The J gene is TRBJ2-3, the V gene TRBV10-3; 7 bases agree with TRBD2. The trim removed 0 bases at V and 4 bases at J, leaving 1 base unmatched. CDR3 size: 14 residues. Germline V gene sequence: CDR1 ENHRY, CDR2 SYGVKD. The CDR3 nucleotides are TGTGCCATCAGTGAGTCCCGGGGGGCAGATACGCAGTATTTT. It codes for CAISESRGADTQYF.